The 9 T cell receptor beta chains reported below all come from one sample, sequenced in a study of T-cell memory formation after mild COVID-19. TCRdb ran MiXCR on the 5' RACE reads and lists one entry per CDR3 protein. The repertoire includes about 140,000 distinct CDR3 sequences, 14% to 15% of them detected once, and about 26% sits in the top ten. The sequenced sample was PBMCs or a T cell subset sorted from them (not recorded which). The origin of the receptors is an adult woman who had mild COVID-19 (a few samples of this study predate the infection). Cell type and time point are not known.

The genes are TRBV7-9 and TRBJ2-7; D unclear. The germline V gene encodes CDR1 SEHNR and CDR2 FQNEAQ (reference sequence). The V gene lost 4 bases and the J gene lost 2 bases, with 15 bases spanning the gap. The length of the CDR3 is 15 residues. CDR3 nucleotide sequence: TGTGCCAGCAGCTCCGACCTCCCACCTCCCTACGAGCAGTACTTC. This codes for CASSSDLPPPYEQYF.

This chain links TRBV5-1 with TRBJ2-2, with D perhaps TRBD2 (5 bases). Germline loops: CDR1 SGHRS, CDR2 YFSETQ. CDR3 length: 17 amino acids. V dropped 5 bases and J dropped 6 bases, with 23 bases sitting between them. CDR3: CASSEASVYYGAGELFF. CDR3 DNA: TGCGCCAGCAGTGAAGCGAGCGTCTACTACGGGGCCGGGGAGCTGTTTTTT. The complete variable domain, with remaining parts taken from reference TRBV5-1 and TRBJ2-2, reads KAGVTQTPRYLIKTRGQQVTLSCSPISGHRSVSWYQQTPGQGLQFLFEYFSETQRNKGNFPGRFSGRQFSNSRSEMNVSTLELGDSALYLCASSEASVYYGAGELFFGEGSRLTVL.

This sequence joins TRBV20-1 and TRBJ2-7; 10 bases agree with TRBD1. This CDR3 contains 14 residues. J lost 3 bases, V lost 2 bases, and 4 bases had no gene match. Germline CDR1 reads DFQATT; CDR2 reads SNEGSKA (reference sequence). For the CDR3, the DNA is TGCAGTGCTAGAAACCGGGACAGGGGCTACGAGCAGTACTTC. It yields the protein CSARNRDRGYEQYF.

This clonotype was picked up many times. J is TRBJ2-1 and V is TRBV10-3; 8 bases align to TRBD2. With V trimmed by 6 bases and J by 3 bases, 10 bases remained unmatched. The CDR3 consists of 16 residues. Per germline, CDR1 ENHRY and CDR2 SYGVKD. As DNA, the CDR3 is TGTGCCATCAGCCCCACTAGCGGAGAGCACTACAATGAGCAGTTCTTC. It encodes CAISPTSGEHYNEQFF.

This rearrangement joins TRBV6-4 to TRBJ2-3, with 9 nucleotides matching TRBD1. The germline gives CDR1 MRHNA, CDR2 SNTAGT. The CDR3 totals 14 residues. With V trimmed by 3 bases and J by 4 bases, 2 bases remained unmatched. The CDR3 DNA reads TGTGCCAGCAGTGAGGGACAGGGAGCAGATACGCAGTATTTT. Amino acids: CASSEGQGADTQYF.

This clonotype was picked up a small number of times. The genes are TRBV9 and TRBJ2-1; D perhaps matches TRBD1 (5 bases). The CDR3 loop spans 14 amino acids. In germline, CDR1 is SGDLS, CDR2 YYNGEE. The V gene lost 0 bases and the J gene lost 4 bases, with 8 bases spanning the gap. The CDR3 here is CASSVADTYNEQFF. The CDR3 bases are TGTGCCAGCAGCGTAGCGGACACTTACAATGAGCAGTTCTTC.

This clonotype was counted between two and nine times. The genes are TRBV20-1 and TRBJ1-1; 7 nucleotides line up with TRBD1. V trimming: 3 bases; J trimming: 10 bases; junction bases outside the gene matches: 20. The CDR3 runs 16 residues. Germline CDR1 DFQATT, CDR2 SNEGSKA (reference sequence). The CDR3 DNA reads as TGCAGTGCTAGCGGGGACAGCCGAACACTCAACGTCGGAGCTTTCTTT. Encoded protein: CSASGDSRTLNVGAFF.

This clonotype was detected only a few times. The chain employs TRBV5-4 and TRBJ2-1; TRBD2 matches at 9 bases. J lost 10 bases, V lost 4 bases, and 9 bases had no gene match. CDR3 size: 14 residues. Germline V gene lookup returns CDR1 SGHNT and CDR2 YYREEE (reference sequence). This CDR3 is CASSEGLAQNEQFF. The CDR3 DNA is TGTGCCAGCAGCGAGGGACTAGCTCAGAACGAGCAGTTCTTC. Based on the CDR3 plus reference TRBV5-4 and TRBJ2-1, the full variable domain is ETGVTQSPTHLIKTRGQQVTLRCSSQSGHNTVSWYQQALGQGPQFIFQYYREEENGRGNFPPRFSGLQFPNYSSELNVNALELDDSALYLCASSEGLAQNEQFFGPGTRLTVL.

V and J are TRBV12-3 or TRBV12-4 and TRBJ1-2; unclear D gene. The CDR3 has 11 amino acids. V dropped 8 bases and J dropped 7 bases, with 11 bases sitting between them. CDR3 in DNA: TGTGCCAGCGCCGTCGGAAGTGGCTACACCTTC. Translating gives CASAVGSGYTF.